The sequence of this T cell receptor beta chain was determined in a study of T cell repertoires in cytomegalovirus infection (dated by TCRdb to between 2018 and 2021). Looking at the study overall: The HLA type of each donor mattered for the analysis, because public TCR beta signatures pointed to carriage of CMV infection along with the matching HLA type. General findings and caveats noted by the study authors: The ex vivo response was dominated by HLA-C-restricted CMV-specific TCR beta clonotypes, which also provided the single most frequent clonotype in two of eight donors. Cumulative frequency of public TCR beta family members discriminated carriers of CMV infection plus the relevant HLA type in this cohort and an independent 352-donor cohort.

The sequencer was an Illumina HiSeq 1500. TCRdb ran its own pipeline on the public reads, namely fastp trimming at Q25 and MiXCR clone calling, and kept in-frame beta chains. One record per CDR3 amino acid sequence lists the most common genes and DNA. The sample includes roughly 230,000 distinct CDR3 sequences, with around 15% observed a single time. The ten largest clones add up to around half of the sample. Between the V and J ends, shortened by 2 bases and 1 base respectively, the junction contains 9 bases. Reading the germline V gene gives CDR1 SQVTM and CDR2 ANQGSEA. Inclusive of the bounding cysteine and phenylalanine, the CDR3 is 13 residues long. The only DNA kept is the CDR3, 39 bases in frame from the first base. This clonotype was seen only a few times. This clone's antigen is unknown. No base quality values were provided; no much bigger clone lies one nucleotide off.

This sequence originates from a human donor in good health (CMV status not recorded). Some clones in this sample may be carry-over from other donors' samples. The rearranged chain carries TRBV29-1 and TRBJ2-7; the D gene cannot be resolved reliably. The source material was CD8+ T cells from PBMCs. Read as DNA, the sequence is TGCAGCGTTGAACAGGTGAATTCCTACGAGCAGTACTTC. This translates into CSVEQVNSYEQYF.